This T cell receptor (beta chain) was obtained from a study of blood T cell repertoires in COVID-19. Study background: There were acute and convalescent COVID-19 samples, and they came from the United States, Italy and Spain.

In the original workflow: By means of reference gene primer amplification, nucleated cell counts were estimated. Here immunoSEQ multiplex PCR was the method, and the copy in TCRdb shows in-frame clones only, minus some. The V and J calls and clone size come from that table; D and trimming were worked out from the DNA. This table has over 350,000 clones, 85% to 90% appearing once. V lost 6 bases and J lost 1, with 11 bases in between. CDR3 size: 14 residues. The germline gives CDR1 MGHRA, CDR2 YSYEKL. V usage is TRBV4-1 and J usage is TRBJ2-3; D is unclear. The sequence was collected from a woman aged 25-40 years with acute or convalescent COVID-19. Sequenced sample: peripheral blood. The CDR3 sequence: CASSPRIRTDTQYF. Here the CDR3 DNA reads TGCGCCAGCAGTCCTAGAATCCGCACAGATACGCAGTATTTT.